This T cell receptor (beta chain) was identified in a study of shared clonotypes between healthy human individuals. Study results and limitations: Clonotypes which were not shared had lower generation probabilities than clonotypes that all four donors shared.

This clone was counted a single time. What it binds is unknown. CD4+ cells underwent separation, giving CD45RA+ naive and CD45RA-negative memory subsets. Trimming took off 4 bases at V and 3 bases at J, with 8 bases between the two ends. Germline assignment: CDR1 SGDLS and CDR2 YYNGEE. The CDR3 totals 12 residues. Running of the assay took place at deep level. The data were produced by immunoSEQ multiplex PCR, yet TCRdb's version contains in-frame clones alone and is incomplete. Seen here are hundreds of thousands of clones, around 67% observed once, and the top ten hold 8.5% to 12%. The material sequenced was memory CD4+ T cells sorted from blood. The subset here: CD45RA-negative fraction. The TCR sequence derives from a man aged 25 to 40 in good health. V usage is TRBV9 and J usage is TRBJ2-7; no firm D call. The DNA for the CDR3 is TGTGCCAGCAGCCAGGCGAACTACGAGCAGTACTTC. Translating gives CASSQANYEQYF.